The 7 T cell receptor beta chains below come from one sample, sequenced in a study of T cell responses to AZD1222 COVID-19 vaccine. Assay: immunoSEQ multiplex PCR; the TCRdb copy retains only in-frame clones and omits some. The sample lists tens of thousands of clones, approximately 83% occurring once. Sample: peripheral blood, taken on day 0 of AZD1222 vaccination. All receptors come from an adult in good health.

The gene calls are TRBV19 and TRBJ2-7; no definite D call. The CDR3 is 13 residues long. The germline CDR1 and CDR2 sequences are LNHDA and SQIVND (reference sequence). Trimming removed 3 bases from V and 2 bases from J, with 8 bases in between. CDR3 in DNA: TGTGCCAGTAGTATTGGGGTAACCTACGAGCAGTACTTC. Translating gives CASSIGVTYEQYF.

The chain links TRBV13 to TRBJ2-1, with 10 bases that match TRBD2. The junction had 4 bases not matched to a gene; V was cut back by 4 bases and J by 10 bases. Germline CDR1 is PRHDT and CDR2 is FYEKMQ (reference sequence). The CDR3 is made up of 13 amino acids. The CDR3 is CASSSQTSGEQFF. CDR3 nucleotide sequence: TGTGCCAGCAGCTCGCAGACTAGCGGGGAGCAGTTCTTC. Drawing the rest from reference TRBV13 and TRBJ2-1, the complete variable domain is AAGVIQSPRHLIKEKRETATLKCYPIPRHDTVYWYQQGPGQDPQFLISFYEKMQSDKGSIPDRFSAQQFSDYHSELNMSSLELGDSALYFCASSSQTSGEQFFGPGTRLTVL.

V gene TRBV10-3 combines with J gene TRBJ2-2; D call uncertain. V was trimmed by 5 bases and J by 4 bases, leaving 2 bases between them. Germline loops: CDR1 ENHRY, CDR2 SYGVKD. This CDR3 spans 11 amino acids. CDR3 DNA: TGTGCCATCAGTCGCACCGGGGAGCTGTTTTTT. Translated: CAISRTGELFF.

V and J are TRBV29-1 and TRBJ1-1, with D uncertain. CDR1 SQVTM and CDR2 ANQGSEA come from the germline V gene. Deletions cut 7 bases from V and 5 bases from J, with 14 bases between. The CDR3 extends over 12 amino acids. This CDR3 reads CSAYSQSTEAFF. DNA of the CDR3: TGCAGCGCTTATAGCCAGAGTACTGAAGCTTTCTTT.

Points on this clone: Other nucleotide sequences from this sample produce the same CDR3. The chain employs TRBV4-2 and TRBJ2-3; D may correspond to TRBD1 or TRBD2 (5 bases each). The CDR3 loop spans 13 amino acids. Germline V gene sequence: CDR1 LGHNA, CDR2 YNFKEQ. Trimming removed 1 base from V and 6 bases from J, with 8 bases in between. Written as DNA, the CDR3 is TGTGCCAGCAGCCAAGGAGAGGGGGATACGCAGTATTTT. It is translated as CASSQGEGDTQYF.

This CDR3 reads CASSLGFGGKLFF. The DNA of the CDR3 is TGTGCCAGCAGCTTGGGATTCGGGGGAAAACTGTTTTTT. The chain has TRBV5-8 and TRBJ1-4; D might be TRBD1 (5 bases). Germline loops: CDR1 SGHTS, CDR2 YDEGEE. The CDR3 extends over 13 amino acids. V lost 0 bases and J lost 10, with 10 bases in between.

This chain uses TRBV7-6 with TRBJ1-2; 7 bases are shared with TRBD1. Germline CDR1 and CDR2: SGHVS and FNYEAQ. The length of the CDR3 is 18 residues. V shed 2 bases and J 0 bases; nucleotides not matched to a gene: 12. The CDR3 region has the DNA TGTGCCAGCAGCTTAAGGTCTGACAGGGCTAACGCTAACTATGGCTACACCTTC. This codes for CASSLRSDRANANYGYTF.